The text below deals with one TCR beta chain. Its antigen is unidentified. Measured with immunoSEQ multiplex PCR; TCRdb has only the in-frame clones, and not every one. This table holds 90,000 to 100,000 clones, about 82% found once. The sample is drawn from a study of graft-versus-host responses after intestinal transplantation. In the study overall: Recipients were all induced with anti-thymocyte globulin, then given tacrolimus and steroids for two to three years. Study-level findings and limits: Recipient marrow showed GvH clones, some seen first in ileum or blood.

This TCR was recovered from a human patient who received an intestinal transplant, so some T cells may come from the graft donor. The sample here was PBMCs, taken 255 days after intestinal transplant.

DNA for the CDR3: TGTGCCAGCAGTGAGAGGGACAGCACCACTTATTCCTACGAGCAGTACTTC. Translated: CASSERDSTTYSYEQYF. The rearrangement links TRBV6-1 to TRBJ2-7, with 7 bases fitting TRBD1. CDR3 size: 17 residues. The germline V gene has CDR1 MNHNS and CDR2 SASEGT. The J segment lost 1 base and the V segment lost 3 bases, leaving 12 bases of the junction unmatched.